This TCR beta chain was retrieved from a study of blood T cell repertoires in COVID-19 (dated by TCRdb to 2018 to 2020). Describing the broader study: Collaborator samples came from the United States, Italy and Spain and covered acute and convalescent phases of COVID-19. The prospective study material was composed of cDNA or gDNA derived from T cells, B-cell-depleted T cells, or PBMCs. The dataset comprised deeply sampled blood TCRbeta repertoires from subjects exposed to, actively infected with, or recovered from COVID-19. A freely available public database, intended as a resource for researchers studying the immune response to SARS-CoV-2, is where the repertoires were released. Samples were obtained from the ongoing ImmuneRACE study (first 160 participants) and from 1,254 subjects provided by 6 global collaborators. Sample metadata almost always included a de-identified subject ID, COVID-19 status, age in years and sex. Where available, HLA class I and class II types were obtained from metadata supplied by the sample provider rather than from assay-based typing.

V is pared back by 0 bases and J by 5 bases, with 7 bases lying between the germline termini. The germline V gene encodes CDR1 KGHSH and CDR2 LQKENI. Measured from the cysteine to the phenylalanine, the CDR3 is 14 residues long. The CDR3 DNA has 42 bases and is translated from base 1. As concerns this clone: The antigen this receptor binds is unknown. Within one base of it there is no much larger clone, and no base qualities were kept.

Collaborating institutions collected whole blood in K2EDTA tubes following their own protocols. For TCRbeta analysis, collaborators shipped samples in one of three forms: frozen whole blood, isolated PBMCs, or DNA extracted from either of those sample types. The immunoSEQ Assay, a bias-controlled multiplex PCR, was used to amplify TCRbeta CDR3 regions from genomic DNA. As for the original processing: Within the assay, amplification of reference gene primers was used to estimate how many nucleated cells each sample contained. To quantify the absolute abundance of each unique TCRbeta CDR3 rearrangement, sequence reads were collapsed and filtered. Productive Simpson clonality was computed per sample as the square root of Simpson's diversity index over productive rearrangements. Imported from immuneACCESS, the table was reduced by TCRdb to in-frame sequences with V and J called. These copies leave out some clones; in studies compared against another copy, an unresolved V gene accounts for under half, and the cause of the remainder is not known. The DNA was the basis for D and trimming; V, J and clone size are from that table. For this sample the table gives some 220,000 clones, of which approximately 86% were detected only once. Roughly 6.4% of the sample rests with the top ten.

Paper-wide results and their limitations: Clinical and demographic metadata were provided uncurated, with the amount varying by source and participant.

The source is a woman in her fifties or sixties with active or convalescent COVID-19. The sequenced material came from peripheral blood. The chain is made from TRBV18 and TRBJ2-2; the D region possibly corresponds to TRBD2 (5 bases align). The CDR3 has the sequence CASSPPRGTGELFF. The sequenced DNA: TGTGCCAGCTCACCACCGCGCGGGACCGGGGAGCTGTTTTTT.